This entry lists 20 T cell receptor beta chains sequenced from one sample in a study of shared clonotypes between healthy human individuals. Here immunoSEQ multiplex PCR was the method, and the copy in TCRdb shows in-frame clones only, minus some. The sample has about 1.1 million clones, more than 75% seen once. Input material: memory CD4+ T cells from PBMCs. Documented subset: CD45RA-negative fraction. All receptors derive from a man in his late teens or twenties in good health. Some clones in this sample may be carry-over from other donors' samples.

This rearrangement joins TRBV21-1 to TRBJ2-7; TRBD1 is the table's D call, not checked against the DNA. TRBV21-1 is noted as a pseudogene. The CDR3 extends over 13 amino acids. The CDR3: CASSKVAWHEQYF. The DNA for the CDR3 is TGTGCCAGCAGCAAAGTCGCCTGGCACGAGCAGTACTTC.

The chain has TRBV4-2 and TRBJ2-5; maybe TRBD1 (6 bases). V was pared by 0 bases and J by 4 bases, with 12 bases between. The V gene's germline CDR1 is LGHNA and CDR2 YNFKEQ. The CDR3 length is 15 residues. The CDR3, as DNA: TGTGCCAGCAGCCAAGATGGTAGGGGGTTAGAGACCCAGTACTTC. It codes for CASSQDGRGLETQYF.

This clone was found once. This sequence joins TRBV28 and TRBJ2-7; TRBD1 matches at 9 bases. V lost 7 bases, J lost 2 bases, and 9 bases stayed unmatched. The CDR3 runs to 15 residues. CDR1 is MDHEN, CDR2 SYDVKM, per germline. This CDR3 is CASTPYRGPTYEQYF. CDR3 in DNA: TGTGCCAGCACTCCCTACAGGGGGCCGACCTACGAGCAGTACTTC.

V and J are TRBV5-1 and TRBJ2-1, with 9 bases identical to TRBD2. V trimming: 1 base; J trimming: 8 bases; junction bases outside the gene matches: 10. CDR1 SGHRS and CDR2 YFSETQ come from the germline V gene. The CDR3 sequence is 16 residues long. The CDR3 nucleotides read TGCGCCAGCAGCTTGCCTAGCGGGACGGGGACGGATGAGCAGTTCTTC. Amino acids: CASSLPSGTGTDEQFF.

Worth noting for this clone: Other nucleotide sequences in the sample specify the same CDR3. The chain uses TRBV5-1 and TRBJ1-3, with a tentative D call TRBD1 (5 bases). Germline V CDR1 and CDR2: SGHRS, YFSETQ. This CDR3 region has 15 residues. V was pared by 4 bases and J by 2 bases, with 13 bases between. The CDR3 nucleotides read TGCGCCAGCAGCCCGGATAGGGGTACTGGAAACACCATATATTTT. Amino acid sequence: CASSPDRGTGNTIYF.

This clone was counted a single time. CDR3: CASSLLGGINYGYTF. The CDR3 coding sequence is TGTGCCAGCAGCCTCCTCGGGGGGATTAACTATGGCTACACCTTC. V gene TRBV2 combines with J gene TRBJ1-2; D perhaps matches TRBD1 (5 bases). From germline, CDR1 is SNHLY and CDR2 FYNNEI. V was trimmed by 6 bases and J by 1 base, leaving 15 bases between them. The CDR3 runs 15 residues.

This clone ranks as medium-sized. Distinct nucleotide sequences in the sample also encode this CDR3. The CDR3 region is CAISASENTEAFF. DNA for the CDR3: TGTGCCATCAGTGCATCAGAGAACACTGAAGCTTTCTTT. The rearrangement uses TRBV10-3 and TRBJ1-1; D gene ambiguous. Germline V gene data show CDR1 as ENHRY and CDR2 as SYGVKD. The CDR3 runs 13 residues. V was pared by 4 bases and J by 1 base, with 7 bases between.

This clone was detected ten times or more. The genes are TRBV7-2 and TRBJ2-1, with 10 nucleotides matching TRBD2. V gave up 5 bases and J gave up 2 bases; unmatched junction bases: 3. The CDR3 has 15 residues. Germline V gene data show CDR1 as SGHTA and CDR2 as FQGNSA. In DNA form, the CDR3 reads TGTGCCAGCAGCATGGGACTAGCGCCCTACAATGAGCAGTTCTTC. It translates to CASSMGLAPYNEQFF.

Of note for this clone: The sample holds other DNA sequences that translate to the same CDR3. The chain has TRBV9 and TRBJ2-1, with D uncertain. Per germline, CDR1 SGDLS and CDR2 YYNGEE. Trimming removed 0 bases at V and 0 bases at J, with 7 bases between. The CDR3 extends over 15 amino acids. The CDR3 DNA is TGTGCCAGCAGCGTAGGGGCTAGCTCCTACAATGAGCAGTTCTTC. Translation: CASSVGASSYNEQFF.

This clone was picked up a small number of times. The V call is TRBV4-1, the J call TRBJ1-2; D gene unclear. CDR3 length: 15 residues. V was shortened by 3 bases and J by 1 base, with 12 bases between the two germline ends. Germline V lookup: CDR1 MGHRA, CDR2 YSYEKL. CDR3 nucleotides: TGCGCCAGCAGCCAGCCCACAAGCCGTAACTATGGCTACACCTTC. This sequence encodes CASSQPTSRNYGYTF.

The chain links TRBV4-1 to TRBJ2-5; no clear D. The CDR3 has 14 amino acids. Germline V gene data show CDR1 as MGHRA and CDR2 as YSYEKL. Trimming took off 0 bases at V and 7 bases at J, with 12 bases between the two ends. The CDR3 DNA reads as TGCGCCAGCAGCCAAGATCTGGAGCGCGGGACCCAGTACTTC. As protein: CASSQDLERGTQYF.

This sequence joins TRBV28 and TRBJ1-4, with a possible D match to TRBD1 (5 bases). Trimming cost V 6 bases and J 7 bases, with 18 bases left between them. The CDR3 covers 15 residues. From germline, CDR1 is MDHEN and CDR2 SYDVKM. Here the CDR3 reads CASSHLRDGIEKLFF. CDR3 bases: TGTGCCAGCAGCCATCTCCGGGACGGAATTGAAAAACTGTTTTTT. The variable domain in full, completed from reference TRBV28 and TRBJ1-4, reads DVKVTQSSRYLVKRTGEKVFLECVQDMDHENMFWYRQDPGLGLRLIYFSYDVKMKEKGDIPEGYSVSREKKERFSLILESASTNQTSMYLCASSHLRDGIEKLFFGSGTQLSVL.

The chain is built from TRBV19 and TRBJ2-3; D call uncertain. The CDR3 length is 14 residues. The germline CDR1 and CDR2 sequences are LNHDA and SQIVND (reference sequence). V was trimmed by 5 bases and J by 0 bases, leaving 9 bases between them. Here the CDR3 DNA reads TGTGCCAGTAGTCCTGGCTGGAGCACAGATACGCAGTATTTT. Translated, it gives CASSPGWSTDTQYF. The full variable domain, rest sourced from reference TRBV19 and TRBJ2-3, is DGGITQSPKYLFRKEGQNVTLSCEQNLNHDAMYWYRQDPGQGLRLIYYSQIVNDFQKGDIAEGYSVSREKKESFPLTVTSAQKNPTAFYLCASSPGWSTDTQYFGPGTRLTVL.

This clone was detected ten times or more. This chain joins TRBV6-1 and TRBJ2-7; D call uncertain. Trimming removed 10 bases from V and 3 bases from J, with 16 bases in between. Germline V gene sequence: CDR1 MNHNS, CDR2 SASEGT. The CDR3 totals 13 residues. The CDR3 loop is CATLYYRHYEQYF. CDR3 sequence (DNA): TGTGCCACCTTGTACTACCGACACTACGAGCAGTACTTC.

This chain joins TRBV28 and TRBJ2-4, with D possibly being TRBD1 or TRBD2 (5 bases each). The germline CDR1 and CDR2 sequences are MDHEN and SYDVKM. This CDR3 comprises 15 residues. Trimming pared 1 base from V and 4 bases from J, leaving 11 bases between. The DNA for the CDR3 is TGTGCCAGCAGTTTATCGAGGGGTTTGAAAAACATTCAGTACTTC. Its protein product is CASSLSRGLKNIQYF.

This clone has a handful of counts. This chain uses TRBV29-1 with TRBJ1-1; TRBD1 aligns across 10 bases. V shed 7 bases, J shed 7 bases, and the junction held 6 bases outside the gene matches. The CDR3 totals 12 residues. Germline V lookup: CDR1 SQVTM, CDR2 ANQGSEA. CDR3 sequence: CSARQGASEAFF. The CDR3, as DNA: TGCAGCGCGCGACAGGGGGCAAGTGAAGCTTTCTTT.

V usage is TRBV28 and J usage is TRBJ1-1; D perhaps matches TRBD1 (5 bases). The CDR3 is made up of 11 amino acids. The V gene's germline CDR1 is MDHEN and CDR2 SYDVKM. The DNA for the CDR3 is TGTGCTATTGGGGGGAACACTGAAGCTTTCTTT. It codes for CAIGGNTEAFF.

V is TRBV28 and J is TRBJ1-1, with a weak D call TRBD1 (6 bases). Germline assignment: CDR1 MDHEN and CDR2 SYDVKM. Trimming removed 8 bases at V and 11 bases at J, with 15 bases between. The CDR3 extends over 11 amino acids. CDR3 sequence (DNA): TGTGCCAGCGTACTACAGGGTGGGGCTTTCTTT. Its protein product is CASVLQGGAFF.

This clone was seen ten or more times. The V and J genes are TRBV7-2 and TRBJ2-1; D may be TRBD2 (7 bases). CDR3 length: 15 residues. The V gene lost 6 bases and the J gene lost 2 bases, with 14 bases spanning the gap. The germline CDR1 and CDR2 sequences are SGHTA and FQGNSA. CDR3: CASRGGGAPYNEQFF. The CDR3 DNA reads TGTGCCAGCAGGGGAGGGGGTGCGCCCTACAATGAGCAGTTCTTC.

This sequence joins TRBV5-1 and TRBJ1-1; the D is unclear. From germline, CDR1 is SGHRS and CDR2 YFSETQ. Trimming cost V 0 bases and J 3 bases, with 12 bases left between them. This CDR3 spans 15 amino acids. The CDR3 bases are TGCGCCAGCAGCTTGGGTATCGCAGATCACACTGAAGCTTTCTTT. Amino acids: CASSLGIADHTEAFF. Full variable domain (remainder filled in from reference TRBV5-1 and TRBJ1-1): KAGVTQTPRYLIKTRGQQVTLSCSPISGHRSVSWYQQTPGQGLQFLFEYFSETQRNKGNFPGRFSGRQFSNSRSEMNVSTLELGDSALYLCASSLGIADHTEAFFGQGTRLTVV.